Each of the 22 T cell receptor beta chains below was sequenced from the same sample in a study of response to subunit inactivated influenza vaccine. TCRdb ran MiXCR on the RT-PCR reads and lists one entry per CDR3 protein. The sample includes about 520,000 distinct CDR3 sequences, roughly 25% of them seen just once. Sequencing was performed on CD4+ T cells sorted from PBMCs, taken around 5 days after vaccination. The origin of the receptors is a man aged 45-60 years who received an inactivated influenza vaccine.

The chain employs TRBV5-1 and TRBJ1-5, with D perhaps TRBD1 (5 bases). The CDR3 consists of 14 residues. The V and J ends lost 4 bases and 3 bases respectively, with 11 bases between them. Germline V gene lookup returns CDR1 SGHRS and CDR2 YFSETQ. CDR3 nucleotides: TGCGCCAGCAGCGTGTCAGGGATCAATCAGCCCCAGCATTTT. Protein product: CASSVSGINQPQHF. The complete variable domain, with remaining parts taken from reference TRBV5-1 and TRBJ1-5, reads KAGVTQTPRYLIKTRGQQVTLSCSPISGHRSVSWYQQTPGQGLQFLFEYFSETQRNKGNFPGRFSGRQFSNSRSEMNVSTLELGDSALYLCASSVSGINQPQHFGDGTRLSIL.

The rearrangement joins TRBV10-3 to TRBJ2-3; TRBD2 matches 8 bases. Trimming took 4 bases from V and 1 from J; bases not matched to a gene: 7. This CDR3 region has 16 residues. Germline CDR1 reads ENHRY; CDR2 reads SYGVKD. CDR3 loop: CAISAKGLARTDTQYF. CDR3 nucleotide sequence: TGTGCCATCAGTGCCAAAGGACTAGCCCGCACAGATACGCAGTATTTT.

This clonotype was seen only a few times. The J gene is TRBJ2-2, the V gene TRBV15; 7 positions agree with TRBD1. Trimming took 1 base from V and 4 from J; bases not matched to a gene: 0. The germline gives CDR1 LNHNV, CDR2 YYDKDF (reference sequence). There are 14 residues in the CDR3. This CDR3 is CATSRGTGTGELFF. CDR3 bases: TGTGCCACCAGCAGAGGGACAGGCACCGGGGAGCTGTTTTTT. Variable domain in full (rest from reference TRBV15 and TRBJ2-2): DAMVIQNPRYQVTQFGKPVTLSCSQTLNHNVMYWYQQKSSQAPKLLFHYYDKDFNNEADTPDNFQSRRPNTSFCFLDIRSPGLGDTAMYLCATSRGTGTGELFFGEGSRLTVL.

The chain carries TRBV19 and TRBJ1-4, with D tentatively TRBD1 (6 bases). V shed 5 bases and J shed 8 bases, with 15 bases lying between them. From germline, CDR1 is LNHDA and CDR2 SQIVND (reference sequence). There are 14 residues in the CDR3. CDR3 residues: CASSVQGSLEKLFF. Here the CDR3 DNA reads TGTGCCAGTAGTGTACAGGGTTCTCTGGAAAAACTGTTTTTT.

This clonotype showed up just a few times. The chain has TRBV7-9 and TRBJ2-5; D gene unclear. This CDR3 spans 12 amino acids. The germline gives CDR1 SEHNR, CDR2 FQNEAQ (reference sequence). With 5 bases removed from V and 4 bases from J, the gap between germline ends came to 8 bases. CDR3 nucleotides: TGTGCCAGCAGCCCGCATTTAGAGACCCAGTACTTC. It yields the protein CASSPHLETQYF.

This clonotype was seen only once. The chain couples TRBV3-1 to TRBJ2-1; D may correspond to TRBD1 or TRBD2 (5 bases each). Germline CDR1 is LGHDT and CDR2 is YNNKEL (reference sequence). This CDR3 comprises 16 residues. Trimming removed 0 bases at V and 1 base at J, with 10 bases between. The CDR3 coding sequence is TGTGCCAGCAGCCAAGAATGGGACCCTTCCTACAATGAGCAGTTCTTC. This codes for CASSQEWDPSYNEQFF.

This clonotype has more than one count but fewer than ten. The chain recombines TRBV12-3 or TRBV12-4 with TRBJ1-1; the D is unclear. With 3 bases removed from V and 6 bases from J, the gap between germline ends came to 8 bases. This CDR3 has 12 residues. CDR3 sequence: CASSFSPAEAFF. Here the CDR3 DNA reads TGTGCCAGCAGTTTCTCCCCCGCTGAAGCTTTCTTT.

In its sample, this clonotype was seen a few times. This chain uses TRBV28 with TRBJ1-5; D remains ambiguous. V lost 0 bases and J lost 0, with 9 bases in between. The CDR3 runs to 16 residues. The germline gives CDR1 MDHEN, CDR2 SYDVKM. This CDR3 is CASSLWDWYSNQPQHF. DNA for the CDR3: TGTGCCAGCAGTTTATGGGATTGGTATAGCAATCAGCCCCAGCATTTT.

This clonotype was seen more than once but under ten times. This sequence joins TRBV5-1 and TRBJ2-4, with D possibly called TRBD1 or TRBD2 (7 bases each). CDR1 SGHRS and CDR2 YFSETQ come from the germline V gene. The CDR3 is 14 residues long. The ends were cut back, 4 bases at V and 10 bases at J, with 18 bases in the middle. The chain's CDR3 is CASSEGASGPIQYF. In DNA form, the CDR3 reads TGCGCCAGCAGCGAGGGGGCTAGCGGTCCTATTCAGTACTTC.

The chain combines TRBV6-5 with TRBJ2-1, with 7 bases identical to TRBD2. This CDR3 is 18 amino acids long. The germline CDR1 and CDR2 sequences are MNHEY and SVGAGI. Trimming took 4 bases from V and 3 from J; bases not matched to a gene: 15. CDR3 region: CASSWEGNGLGDYNEQFF. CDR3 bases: TGTGCCAGCAGTTGGGAGGGGAATGGACTAGGAGACTACAATGAGCAGTTCTTC.

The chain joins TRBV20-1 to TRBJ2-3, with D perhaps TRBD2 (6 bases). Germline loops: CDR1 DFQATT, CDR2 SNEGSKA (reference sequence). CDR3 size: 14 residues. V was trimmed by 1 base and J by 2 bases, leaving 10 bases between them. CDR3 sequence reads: CSARGLAITDTQYF. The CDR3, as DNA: TGCAGTGCTAGAGGGCTAGCGATCACAGATACGCAGTATTTT.

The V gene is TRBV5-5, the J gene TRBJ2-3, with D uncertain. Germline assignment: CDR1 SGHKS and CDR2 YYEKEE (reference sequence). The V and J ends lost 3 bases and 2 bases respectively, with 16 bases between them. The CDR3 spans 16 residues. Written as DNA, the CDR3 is TGTGCCAGCAGCTCAGCTATAGTAGGAGTCACAGATACGCAGTATTTT. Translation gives CASSSAIVGVTDTQYF. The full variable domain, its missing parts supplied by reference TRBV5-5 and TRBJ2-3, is DAGVTQSPTHLIKTRGQQVTLRCSPISGHKSVSWYQQVLGQGPQFIFQYYEKEERGRGNFPDRFSARQFPNYSSELNVNALLLGDSALYLCASSSAIVGVTDTQYFGPGTRLTVL.

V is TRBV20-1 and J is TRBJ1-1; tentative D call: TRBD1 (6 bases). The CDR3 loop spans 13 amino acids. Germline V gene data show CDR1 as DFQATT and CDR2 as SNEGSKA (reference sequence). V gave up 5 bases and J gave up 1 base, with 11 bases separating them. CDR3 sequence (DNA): TGCAGTGCTCCCGGGACATGGAACACTGAAGCTTTCTTT. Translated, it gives CSAPGTWNTEAFF.

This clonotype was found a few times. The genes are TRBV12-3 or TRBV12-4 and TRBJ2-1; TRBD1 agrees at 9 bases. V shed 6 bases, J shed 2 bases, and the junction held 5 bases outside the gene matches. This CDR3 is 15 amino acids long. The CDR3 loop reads CASRRGQGTYNEQFF. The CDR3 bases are TGTGCCAGCAGACGCGGACAGGGGACCTACAATGAGCAGTTCTTC.

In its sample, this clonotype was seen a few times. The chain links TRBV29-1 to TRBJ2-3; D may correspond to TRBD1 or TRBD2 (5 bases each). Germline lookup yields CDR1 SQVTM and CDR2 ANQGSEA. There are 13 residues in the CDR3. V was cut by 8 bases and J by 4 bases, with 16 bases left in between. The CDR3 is CSLWGGRADTQYF. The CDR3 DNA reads TGCAGCCTTTGGGGCGGGCGGGCAGATACGCAGTATTTT.

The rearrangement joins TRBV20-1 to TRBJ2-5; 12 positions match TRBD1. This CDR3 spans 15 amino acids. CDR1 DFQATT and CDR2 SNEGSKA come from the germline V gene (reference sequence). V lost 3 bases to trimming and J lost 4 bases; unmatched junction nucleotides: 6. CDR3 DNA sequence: TGCAGTGCTAGCCCGGGGACAGGGGGCACAGAGACCCAGTACTTC. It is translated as CSASPGTGGTETQYF.

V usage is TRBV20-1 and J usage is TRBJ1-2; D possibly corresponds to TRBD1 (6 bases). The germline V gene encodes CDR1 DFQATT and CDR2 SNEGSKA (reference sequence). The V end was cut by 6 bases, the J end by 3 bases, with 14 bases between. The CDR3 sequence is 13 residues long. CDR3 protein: CSAGQFLDYGYTF. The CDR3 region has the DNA TGCAGTGCCGGACAGTTCCTTGACTATGGCTACACCTTC.

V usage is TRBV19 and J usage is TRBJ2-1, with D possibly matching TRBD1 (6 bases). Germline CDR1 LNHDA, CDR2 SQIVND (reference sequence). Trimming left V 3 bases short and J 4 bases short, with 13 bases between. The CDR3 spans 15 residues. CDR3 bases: TGTGCCAGTAGTATCTGGCCAGGGGAATACAATGAGCAGTTCTTC. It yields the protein CASSIWPGEYNEQFF.

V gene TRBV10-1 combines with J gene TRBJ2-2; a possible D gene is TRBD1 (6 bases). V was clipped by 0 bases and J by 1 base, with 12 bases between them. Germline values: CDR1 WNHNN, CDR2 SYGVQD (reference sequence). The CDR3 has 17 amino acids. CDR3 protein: CASSESGAVENTGELFF. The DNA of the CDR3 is TGCGCCAGCAGTGAGTCGGGGGCGGTCGAGAACACCGGGGAGCTGTTTTTT.

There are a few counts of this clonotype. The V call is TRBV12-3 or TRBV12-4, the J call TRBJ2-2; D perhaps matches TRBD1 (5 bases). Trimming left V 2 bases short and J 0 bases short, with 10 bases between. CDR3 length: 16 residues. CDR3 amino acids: CASSLRSRANTGELFF. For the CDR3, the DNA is TGTGCCAGCAGTTTAAGGTCCAGGGCGAACACCGGGGAGCTGTTTTTT.

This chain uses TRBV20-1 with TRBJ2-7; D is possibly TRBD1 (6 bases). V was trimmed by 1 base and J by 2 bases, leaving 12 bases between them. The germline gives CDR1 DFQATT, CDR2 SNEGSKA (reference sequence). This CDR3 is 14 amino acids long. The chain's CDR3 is CSARAEQGAYEQYF. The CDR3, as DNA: TGCAGTGCTAGAGCAGAACAGGGTGCCTACGAGCAGTACTTC.

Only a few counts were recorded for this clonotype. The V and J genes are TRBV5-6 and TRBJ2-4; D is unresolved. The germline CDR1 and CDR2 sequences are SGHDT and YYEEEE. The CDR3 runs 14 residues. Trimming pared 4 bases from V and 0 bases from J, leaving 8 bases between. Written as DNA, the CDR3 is TGTGCCAGCAGCCGCATCCTAGCCAAAAACATTCAGTACTTC. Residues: CASSRILAKNIQYF.